This is a list of T cell receptor beta chains from one sample in a study of OX40 agonist ivuxolimab in advanced cancers. Here immunoSEQ multiplex PCR was the method, and the copy in TCRdb shows in-frame clones only, minus some. The table has 71,000 or so clones, about 81% seen once. The sequencing here drew on CD4+ or CD8+ T cells sorted from blood, taken in a trial of the OX40 agonist ivuxolimab. The source of these receptors is an adult with an advanced solid tumor such as melanoma, head and neck, liver or kidney cancer. The CDR3 runs from the conserved cysteine through the conserved F or W. Each record gives: J gene, V gene, clone size, D gene, CDR3 DNA, CDR3 protein. D genes are given only for firm matches. Some rows mark clone size as missing; the rest say once, few, many or name a class of expanded clone.

j_call: TRBJ2-2; v_call: TRBV10-3; clone_size: .; d_call: .; cdr3_nt: TGTGCCATCAGTGAGGGGCGGGGCCACACCGGGGAGCTGTTTTTT; cdr3_aa: CAISEGRGHTGELFF
j_call: TRBJ1-2; v_call: TRBV11-2; clone_size: once; d_call: TRBD1; cdr3_nt: TGTGCCAGCAGCAAAAGACAGGGGGCAATCTATGGCTACACCTTC; cdr3_aa: CASSKRQGAIYGYTF
j_call: TRBJ1-5; v_call: TRBV2; clone_size: .; d_call: TRBD1; cdr3_nt: TGTGCCAGCAACACAGGGGATAGCAATCAGCCCCAGCATTTT; cdr3_aa: CASNTGDSNQPQHF
j_call: TRBJ2-2; v_call: TRBV2; clone_size: .; d_call: .; cdr3_nt: TGTGCCAGCAGTGAAGGACGGGACACCGGGGAGCTGTTTTTT; cdr3_aa: CASSEGRDTGELFF
j_call: TRBJ2-7; v_call: TRBV7-2; clone_size: .; d_call: .; cdr3_nt: TGTGCCAGCAGACTAGAGACAAGCGAGCAGTACTTC; cdr3_aa: CASRLETSEQYF
j_call: TRBJ1-4; v_call: TRBV7-2; clone_size: .; d_call: .; cdr3_nt: TGTGCCAGCAGCCATCAGATTGCAACTAATGAAAAACTGTTTTTT; cdr3_aa: CASSHQIATNEKLFF
j_call: TRBJ1-5; v_call: TRBV11-2; clone_size: .; d_call: .; cdr3_nt: TGTGCCAGCAGCTTAGAAAGGGGCCGATTCAAAGATAGCAATCAGCCCCAGCATTTT; cdr3_aa: CASSLERGRFKDSNQPQHF
j_call: TRBJ2-7; v_call: TRBV28; clone_size: .; d_call: .; cdr3_nt: TGTGCCAGCAGTCCTCTCGACCCCAATATACCCCACAGAGAGCAGTACTTC; cdr3_aa: CASSPLDPNIPHREQYF
j_call: TRBJ2-7; v_call: TRBV7-6; clone_size: .; d_call: .; cdr3_nt: TGTGCCAGCACCGCTTGGACCGGACCCTCCGACGAGCAGTACTTC; cdr3_aa: CASTAWTGPSDEQYF
j_call: TRBJ2-7; v_call: TRBV5-4; clone_size: .; d_call: TRBD1; cdr3_nt: TGTGCCAGCAGCTTCGACAGGGTAGCCTACGAGCAGTACTTC; cdr3_aa: CASSFDRVAYEQYF
j_call: TRBJ1-4; v_call: TRBV6-1; clone_size: .; d_call: TRBD1; cdr3_nt: TGTGCCAGCAGTCGGGGACAGACTAATGAAAAACTGTTTTTT; cdr3_aa: CASSRGQTNEKLFF
j_call: TRBJ2-1; v_call: TRBV11-2; clone_size: once; d_call: TRBD2; cdr3_nt: TGTGCCAGCAGCTCGTCCGGACTAGCGGGGGGAAGCTCCTACAATGAGCAGTTCTTC; cdr3_aa: CASSSSGLAGGSSYNEQFF
j_call: TRBJ1-1; v_call: TRBV29-1; clone_size: .; d_call: .; cdr3_nt: TGCAGCGTTGAAGATGCCACCAGGAACACTGAAGCTTTCTTT; cdr3_aa: CSVEDATRNTEAFF
j_call: TRBJ2-3; v_call: TRBV6-6; clone_size: .; d_call: .; cdr3_nt: TGTGCCAGCAGGCCCCGCCAGGATACGCAGTATTTT; cdr3_aa: CASRPRQDTQYF
j_call: TRBJ2-2; v_call: TRBV19; clone_size: .; d_call: TRBD2; cdr3_nt: TGTGCCAGTACCCCGGGACTAGCGGGAATCAACACCGGGGAGCTGTTTTTT; cdr3_aa: CASTPGLAGINTGELFF
j_call: TRBJ1-1; v_call: TRBV27; clone_size: .; d_call: TRBD1; cdr3_nt: TGTGCCAGCAGTTTTTTAGGACAGGGCGAAGCTTTCTTT; cdr3_aa: CASSFLGQGEAFF
j_call: TRBJ1-5; v_call: TRBV28; clone_size: .; d_call: TRBD1; cdr3_nt: TGTGCCAGCAGTTCAGGGGGGAGCAATCAGCCCCAGCATTTT; cdr3_aa: CASSSGGSNQPQHF
j_call: TRBJ2-3; v_call: TRBV5-4; clone_size: few; d_call: .; cdr3_nt: TGTGCCAGCAGCTACGGCGCAGATACGCAGTATTTT; cdr3_aa: CASSYGADTQYF
j_call: TRBJ2-2; v_call: TRBV19; clone_size: .; d_call: .; cdr3_nt: TGTGCCAGTAGTAAGGATGGGGGCGGGGAGCTGTTTTTT; cdr3_aa: CASSKDGGGELFF
j_call: TRBJ1-5; v_call: TRBV5-1; clone_size: .; d_call: .; cdr3_nt: TGCGCCAGCAGCTTGGGAGGCGGGGGGTTTAGCAATCAGCCCCAGCATTTT; cdr3_aa: CASSLGGGGFSNQPQHF
j_call: TRBJ1-2; v_call: TRBV6-4; clone_size: .; d_call: .; cdr3_nt: TGTGCCAGCCCATCGGAGGGAAATGGCTACACCTTC; cdr3_aa: CASPSEGNGYTF
j_call: TRBJ1-1; v_call: TRBV29-1; clone_size: few; d_call: TRBD1; cdr3_nt: TGCAGCGGGGACAGGGGCACTGAAGCTTTCTTT; cdr3_aa: CSGDRGTEAFF
j_call: TRBJ1-1; v_call: TRBV5-1; clone_size: .; d_call: .; cdr3_nt: TGCGCCAGCAGTCGGGACACATCAAACACTGAAGCTTTCTTT; cdr3_aa: CASSRDTSNTEAFF
j_call: TRBJ1-1; v_call: TRBV11-2; clone_size: .; d_call: .; cdr3_nt: TGTGCCAGCAGCTTTAGTGGGGAGCTGGGCACTGAAGCTTTCTTT; cdr3_aa: CASSFSGELGTEAFF
j_call: TRBJ2-5; v_call: TRBV5-4; clone_size: .; d_call: .; cdr3_nt: TGTGCCAGCAATCGGGACTCCAAAGAGACCCAGTACTTC; cdr3_aa: CASNRDSKETQYF